Each of the 3 T cell receptor beta chains below was sequenced from the same sample in a study of radiotherapy plus CTLA-4 blockade in lung cancer (dated by TCRdb to the late 2010s). Preparation of the library involved the immunoSEQ multiplex PCR assay. In TCRdb, the immuneACCESS table is reduced to in-frame sequences with V and J assigned. These tables do not hold every clone; where another copy was compared, an unresolved V gene accounts for under half, and the others remain unexplained. This sample comprises 120,000 or so clones, approximately 80% of them detected only once. Of the sample, about 5.2% is held by the ten largest clones. Source: peripheral blood, taken from a patient treated with radiotherapy plus ipilimumab. The origin of the receptors is a human donor with non-small cell lung cancer who had a partial response to radiotherapy plus ipilimumab.

The chain is built from TRBV2 and TRBJ2-1; TRBD2 aligns across 9 bases. The CDR3 has 14 residues. Germline loops: CDR1 SNHLY, CDR2 FYNNEI. The V and J ends lost 1 base and 7 bases, in that order; junction bases with no gene match: 2. Here the CDR3 DNA reads TGTGCCAGCAGTGAAGTTCTAGCGGGGAATGAGCAGTTCTTC. Translated, it gives CASSEVLAGNEQFF.

The V call is TRBV30, the J call TRBJ2-1; TRBD2 aligns across 13 bases. Trimming at V came to 3 bases and at J to 15 bases, leaving 14 bases not matched to a gene. The CDR3 runs 15 residues. Looked up from germline, CDR1 is GTSNPN and CDR2 is SVGIG (reference sequence). The CDR3 region is CAWSGLAGAQLQLFF. CDR3 in DNA: TGTGCCTGGAGCGGACTAGCGGGAGCCCAACTACAATTGTTCTTC.

The chain recombines TRBV5-6 with TRBJ2-7; the match to TRBD2 covers 11 bases. Trimming removed 2 bases from V and 4 bases from J; junction bases left unmatched: 8. The CDR3 spans 16 residues. Germline CDR1 SGHDT, CDR2 YYEEEE. The CDR3 region is CASSFRLAGTPYEQYF. The CDR3 DNA reads as TGTGCCAGCAGCTTTCGACTAGCGGGAACCCCTTACGAGCAGTACTTC. Filled out from reference TRBV5-6 and TRBJ2-7, the complete variable domain reads DAGVTQSPTHLIKTRGQQVTLRCSPKSGHDTVSWYQQALGQGPQFIFQYYEEEERQRGNFPDRFSGHQFPNYSSELNVNALLLGDSALYLCASSFRLAGTPYEQYFGPGTRLTVT.